Here is one T cell receptor (beta chain) with its context. This sample is drawn from a study of CD8 T cells in Susac syndrome. Reverse transcription used 0.5 to 1 ug RNA and random hexamers. Each CDR3 protein gets one entry after TCRdb re-called the immunoSEQ multiplex PCR reads with MiXCR. The sample yields some 160,000 distinct CDR3 sequences, approximately 94% seen once. Material for sequencing was CD4+ T cells from PBMCs. The sequence came from a human donor with Susac syndrome.

Here the CDR3 reads CAATGNGEQFF. CDR3 sequence (DNA): TGTGCCGCGACTGGGAACGGTGAGCAGTTCTTC. J is TRBJ2-1 and V is TRBV6-2 or TRBV6-3, with no clear D. Trimming removed 11 bases at V and 9 bases at J, with 14 bases between. CDR3 length: 11 residues. CDR1 MNHEY and CDR2 SVGEGT come from the germline V gene.